This paragraph reports one TCR beta chain. The data were obtained in a study of blood T cell repertoires in COVID-19. Overall study: From the United States, Italy and Spain came samples of acute and convalescent COVID-19. Sources were T cells, B-cell-depleted T cells, or PBMCs; the material itself was cDNA or gDNA.

Enrolled during active infection, Seattle patients were then followed longitudinally. Germline CDR1 SGHAT, CDR2 FQNNGV. The CDR3 loop spans 13 amino acids. Trimming left V 0 bases short and J 5 bases short, with 7 bases between. Authors' data handling: From reference gene primer amplification, estimates of nucleated cell counts were derived. This table comes from immunoSEQ multiplex PCR, and its TCRdb copy is limited to in-frame clones, with some not included. V, J and clone size reflect that table, while D and trimming were determined from the DNA. The repertoire holds 200,000 or so clones, with 85% as singletons.

The chain combines TRBV11-2 with TRBJ1-2; weak D call: TRBD1 (5 bases). Sequenced material: peripheral blood. This clonotype was obtained from a man between 60 and 75 years old with COVID-19, enrolled during active disease. In nucleotides, the CDR3 is TGTGCCAGCAGCTTAGATCAGGGTTATGGCTACACCTTC. It is translated as CASSLDQGYGYTF.